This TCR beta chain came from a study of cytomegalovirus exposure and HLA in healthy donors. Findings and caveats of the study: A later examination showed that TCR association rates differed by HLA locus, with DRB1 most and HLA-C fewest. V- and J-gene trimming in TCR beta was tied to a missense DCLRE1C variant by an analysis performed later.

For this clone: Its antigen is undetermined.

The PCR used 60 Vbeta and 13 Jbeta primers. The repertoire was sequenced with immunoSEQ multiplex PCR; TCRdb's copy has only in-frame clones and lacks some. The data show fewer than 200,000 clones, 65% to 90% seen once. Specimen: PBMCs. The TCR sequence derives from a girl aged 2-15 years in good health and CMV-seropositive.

The CDR3 DNA follows: TGTGCCAGCAGCTCGCTCGGGGGATTCGACACTGAAGCTTTCTTT. This sequence encodes CASSSLGGFDTEAFF. The chain uses TRBV5-6 and TRBJ1-1; D is possibly TRBD1 (5 bases). The CDR3 length is 15 residues. Trimming pared 3 bases from V and 3 bases from J, leaving 15 bases between. Germline CDR1 and CDR2: SGHDT and YYEEEE.